The 15 T cell receptor beta chains reported below all come from one sample, sequenced in a study. TCRdb used MiXCR to reprocess the 5' RACE reads, holding one entry per CDR3 protein. The table lists nearly 40,000 distinct CDR3 sequences, 18% of them singletons. The sample was naive CD4+ T cells sorted from a lymph node. The subset is: naive CD4+ T cells, CD4+CD45RA+CD25-. The receptors originated from a female donor with breast cancer.

The V and J genes are TRBV7-9 and TRBJ2-1; TRBD2 matches at 8 bases. This CDR3 has 12 amino acids. The germline V gene has CDR1 SEHNR and CDR2 FQNEAQ (reference sequence). The junction had 4 bases not matched to a gene; V was cut back by 0 bases and J by 15 bases. CDR3 nucleotides: TGTGCCAGCAGCTTAGCCGGGACTAGAGGGTTCTTC. Translating it yields CASSLAGTRGFF.

This clonotype has at least ten counts. The gene calls are TRBV5-1 and TRBJ1-1, with TRBD1 matching 8 bases. With V trimmed by 3 bases and J by 0 bases, 10 bases remained unmatched. CDR3 length equals 17 residues. Germline loops: CDR1 SGHRS, CDR2 YFSETQ. The CDR3 DNA sequence: TGCGCCAGCAGCTCCTTTGGACAGGGACACATGAACACTGAAGCTTTCTTT. Its protein product is CASSSFGQGHMNTEAFF.

CDR3 sequence (DNA): TGTGCCAGCAGTGGAACATACTCTGGGGCCAACGTCCTGACTTTC. The encoded protein is CASSGTYSGANVLTF. The chain carries TRBV25-1 and TRBJ2-6; D is uncertain. V gave up 4 bases and J gave up 0 bases, with 7 bases separating them. The germline V gene has CDR1 MGHDK and CDR2 SYGVNS. The CDR3 length is 15 residues.

This chain uses TRBV2 with TRBJ1-6, with D unclear. The CDR3 has 13 amino acids. CDR1 and CDR2 from the germline V gene are SNHLY and FYNNEI. V was shortened by 5 bases and J by 3 bases, with 5 bases between the two germline ends. Here the CDR3 reads CASSQDYNSPLHF. CDR3 bases: TGTGCCAGCAGTCAGGACTATAATTCACCCCTCCACTTT.

This chain links TRBV7-8 with TRBJ1-2, with a weak D call TRBD1 (5 bases). The CDR3 totals 18 residues. Trimming removed 7 bases from V and 2 bases from J, with 26 bases in between. Germline V CDR1 and CDR2: SGHVS, FQNEAQ. CDR3 sequence: CASTSRAGFILANYGYTF. The CDR3 DNA follows: TGTGCCAGCACCTCGAGGGCAGGGTTTATCTTGGCGAACTATGGCTACACCTTC.

Ten or more counts support this clonotype. V and J are TRBV6-5 and TRBJ1-1; TRBD1 agrees at 8 bases. The CDR3 has 12 amino acids. The V gene's germline CDR1 is MNHEY and CDR2 SVGAGI. With V trimmed by 5 bases and J by 7 bases, 3 bases remained unmatched. CDR3 sequence: CASSRQGFEAFF. The CDR3 DNA reads as TGTGCCAGCAGTCGACAGGGGTTTGAAGCTTTCTTT.

This rearrangement joins TRBV7-9 to TRBJ1-3, with D possibly being TRBD1 (5 bases). The germline V gene has CDR1 SEHNR and CDR2 FQNEAQ (reference sequence). There are 16 residues in the CDR3. V dropped 5 bases and J dropped 4 bases, with 18 bases sitting between them. CDR3 nucleotides: TGTGCCAGCAGCCCCCAGGGTGCACCTGCAGGAAACACCATATATTTT. Its protein product is CASSPQGAPAGNTIYF.

The chain has TRBV5-1 and TRBJ1-2; weak D call: TRBD1 (5 bases). Trimming cost V 3 bases and J 8 bases, with 20 bases left between them. This CDR3 spans 15 amino acids. Germline CDR1 reads SGHRS; CDR2 reads YFSETQ. CDR3 DNA: TGCGCCAGCAGCTCGGATCAATACAGGATGTGGGGCTACACCTTC. Its protein is CASSSDQYRMWGYTF.

The V and J genes are TRBV28 and TRBJ2-3; TRBD2 agrees at 14 bases. Germline CDR1 MDHEN, CDR2 SYDVKM. J lost 1 base, V lost 6 bases, and 12 bases had no gene match. There are 19 residues in the CDR3. CDR3 in amino acids: CASSPTGTSGRWGTDTQYF. Written as DNA, the CDR3 is TGTGCCAGCAGCCCTACCGGGACTAGCGGGAGATGGGGCACAGATACGCAGTATTTT.

As concerns this clonotype: Relative to the germline gene, one junction end is altered; a read error may explain this. The chain couples TRBV6-2 or TRBV6-3 to TRBJ1-5, with no clear D. CDR1 and CDR2 (germline): MNHEY, SVGEGT. CDR3 length: 14 amino acids. The CDR3, as DNA: TGTGCCAGCAGTTCCGGGAATTCAGGCCAGCCCCGGCATTTT. Protein: CASSSGNSGQPRHF.

This clonotype has ten or more counts. This chain uses TRBV5-1 with TRBJ1-4, with D uncertain. CDR1 SGHRS and CDR2 YFSETQ come from the germline V gene. The length of the CDR3 is 14 residues. The V end lost 5 bases, the J end lost 0 bases, and 8 bases lay between the germline ends. CDR3 protein: CASRTRATNEKLFF. In DNA, the CDR3 is TGCGCCAGCAGGACCCGCGCAACTAATGAAAAACTGTTTTTT.

This clonotype has ten or more counts. This rearrangement joins TRBV7-8 to TRBJ2-1; D gene uncertain. This CDR3 has 13 amino acids. CDR1 is SGHVS, CDR2 FQNEAQ, per germline. V was pared by 3 bases and J by 5 bases, with 8 bases between. DNA for the CDR3: TGTGCCAGCAGCTTTAACCAAAACAATGAGCAGTTCTTC. Protein: CASSFNQNNEQFF.

For this clonotype: Germline and junction disagree at one end, which may indicate a read error. CDR3 bases: TGTGCCGGCAGCGTAAGGACAGTGAATGAAGCTTTCTTT. Its translation is CAGSVRTVNEAFF. The rearrangement uses TRBV7-2 and TRBJ1-1, with D possibly TRBD1 on 6 matching bases. The CDR3 loop spans 13 amino acids. The germline V gene has CDR1 SGHTA and CDR2 FQGNSA.

There are a few counts of this clonotype. The chain combines TRBV20-1 with TRBJ2-7, with TRBD2 matching 10 bases. The V segment lost 0 bases and the J segment 4 bases; nucleotides outside the gene matches: 6. Looked up from germline, CDR1 is DFQATT and CDR2 is SNEGSKA (reference sequence). The CDR3 loop spans 15 amino acids. As DNA, the CDR3 is TGCAGTGCTAGAGATGGGGTAGCGGGGGGTTACGAGCAGTACTTC. It codes for CSARDGVAGGYEQYF.

Worth noting for this clonotype: This may stem from a read error, because a much larger clone lies one nucleotide away. The V gene is TRBV7-9, the J gene TRBJ2-1, with D perhaps TRBD1 (6 bases). Germline V lookup: CDR1 SEHNR, CDR2 FQNEAQ (reference sequence). The CDR3 runs 16 residues. The CDR3, as DNA: TGTGCCAGCAGCTTAGCGCGCGGGTATAGGGACAATAAGCAGTTCTTC. It yields the protein CASSLARGYRDNKQFF.